Presented here are 25 T cell receptor beta chains from one specimen sequenced in a study of blood T cell repertoires in COVID-19. Profiling relied on immunoSEQ multiplex PCR, and the TCRdb table lists in-frame clones only, not all of them. This sample yields 55,000 or so clones, of which 87% are seen a single time; less than 7% belongs to the top ten. Sequencing was carried out using peripheral blood. These receptor sequences come from a man aged 55 to 70 with active or convalescent COVID-19.

The V and J genes are TRBV30 and TRBJ1-1; D is ambiguous. V was pared by 2 bases and J by 5 bases, with 9 bases between. The CDR3 is 12 residues long. From germline, CDR1 is GTSNPN and CDR2 SVGIG (reference sequence). The CDR3 coding sequence is TGTGCCTGGAGTAGTGGGAGGACTGAAGCTTTCTTT. This codes for CAWSSGRTEAFF.

This chain joins TRBV6-1 and TRBJ2-3, with 8 bases fitting TRBD1. Germline-derived CDR1 and CDR2 are MNHNS and SASEGT. Trimming at V came to 3 bases and at J to 4 bases, leaving 3 bases not matched to a gene. The CDR3 is 14 amino acids. As DNA, the CDR3 is TGTGCCAGCAGTGACCAGACAGGGGCAGATACGCAGTATTTT. Translated: CASSDQTGADTQYF.

The chain combines TRBV30 with TRBJ1-4; D uncertain. Germline CDR1 and CDR2: GTSNPN and SVGIG (reference sequence). There are 15 residues in the CDR3. V dropped 2 bases and J dropped 0 bases, with 10 bases sitting between them. The CDR3 coding sequence is TGTGCCTGGAGTCCCTTGACATCAACTAATGAAAAACTGTTTTTT. The encoded protein is CAWSPLTSTNEKLFF.

The CDR3 reads CASSSWAGETQYF. The DNA for the CDR3 is TGTGCCAGCAGCTCTTGGGCGGGAGAGACCCAGTACTTC. The genes are TRBV7-2 and TRBJ2-5; weak D call: TRBD2 (5 bases). The CDR3 loop spans 13 amino acids. V shed 4 bases and J shed 4 bases, with 10 bases lying between them. Germline lookup yields CDR1 SGHTA and CDR2 FQGNSA.

The chain recombines TRBV5-1 with TRBJ1-5, with D possibly being TRBD1 (5 bases). Deletions cut 0 bases from V and 4 bases from J, with 11 bases between. This CDR3 is built from 15 residues. CDR1 and CDR2 (germline): SGHRS, YFSETQ. CDR3: CASSLDGSGNQPQHF. CDR3 nucleotide sequence: TGCGCCAGCAGCTTGGACGGGTCAGGGAATCAGCCCCAGCATTTT.

The genes are TRBV2 and TRBJ1-1, with TRBD1 matching over 8 bases. The CDR3 loop spans 15 amino acids. Germline loops: CDR1 SNHLY, CDR2 FYNNEI. Losses at the gene ends were 4 bases for V and 1 base for J; bases not matched to a gene: 5. The CDR3 region has the DNA TGTGCCAGCAGTGCGACAGGGGCGCGGAACACTGAAGCTTTCTTT. Protein: CASSATGARNTEAFF.

The chain carries TRBV7-8 and TRBJ2-1, with 10 bases that match TRBD2. The germline V gene has CDR1 SGHVS and CDR2 FQNEAQ. With V trimmed by 5 bases and J by 8 bases, 9 bases remained unmatched. The CDR3 totals 15 residues. The CDR3 loop reads CASSKKRGGQDEQFF. The CDR3 nucleotides read TGTGCCAGCAGCAAAAAGCGGGGGGGCCAGGATGAGCAGTTCTTC.

V gene TRBV19 combines with J gene TRBJ1-2; TRBD1 matches at 9 bases. J was trimmed by 5 bases and V by 5 bases; bases with no gene match: 6. This CDR3 has 14 residues. CDR1 is LNHDA, CDR2 SQIVND, per germline (reference sequence). DNA of the CDR3: TGTGCCAGTAGTTTTCAGGACAGGGGTTATGGCTACACCTTC. Translated: CASSFQDRGYGYTF. Full variable domain (remainder filled in from reference TRBV19 and TRBJ1-2): DGGITQSPKYLFRKEGQNVTLSCEQNLNHDAMYWYRQDPGQGLRLIYYSQIVNDFQKGDIAEGYSVSREKKESFPLTVTSAQKNPTAFYLCASSFQDRGYGYTFGSGTRLTVV.

V and J are TRBV5-1 and TRBJ1-1; 10 nucleotides match TRBD1. Germline CDR1 reads SGHRS; CDR2 reads YFSETQ. V gave up 6 bases and J gave up 5 bases; unmatched junction bases: 13. The CDR3 loop spans 16 amino acids. This chain's CDR3 is CASTPNPDRGITEAFF. CDR3 DNA sequence: TGCGCCAGCACCCCTAACCCGGACAGGGGGATTACTGAAGCTTTCTTT.

The rearrangement joins TRBV3-1 (or the pseudogene TRBV3-2) to TRBJ1-2; D gene ambiguous. V lost 1 base to trimming and J lost 0 bases, with 3 bases between them. Looked up from germline, CDR1 is LGHDT and CDR2 is YNNKEL (reference sequence). The CDR3 has 13 amino acids. CDR3 region: CASSQGTNYGYTF. The DNA of the CDR3 is TGTGCCAGCAGCCAAGGTACTAACTATGGCTACACCTTC.

The rearrangement links TRBV25-1 to TRBJ2-2; D is unclear. Between the trimmed V and J ends, which lost 5 bases and 4 bases, there was a span of 14 bases. Germline V gene lookup returns CDR1 MGHDK and CDR2 SYGVNS. The CDR3 has 15 residues. CDR3 residues: CASSSPGVVTGELFF. The DNA for the CDR3 is TGTGCCAGCAGTAGTCCGGGTGTAGTCACCGGGGAGCTGTTTTTT.

V and J are TRBV5-4 and TRBJ1-2; 12 bases match TRBD1. The CDR3 consists of 15 residues. Germline trimming cut 3 bases from V and 4 bases from J; bases unmatched to any gene: 4. Germline values: CDR1 SGHNT, CDR2 YYREEE (reference sequence). In DNA, the CDR3 is TGTGCCAGCAGCTCCGGGACAGGGGGCGTCTATGGCTACACCTTC. This codes for CASSSGTGGVYGYTF.

J is TRBJ1-6 and V is TRBV7-2; the match to TRBD1 covers 7 bases. Germline lookup yields CDR1 SGHTA and CDR2 FQGNSA. Unmatched junction bases numbered 8, after V lost 0 bases and J lost 6 bases. The length of the CDR3 is 17 residues. CDR3 amino acids: CASSLAVNRQGNSPLHF. As DNA, the CDR3 is TGTGCCAGCAGCTTAGCCGTTAATCGACAGGGTAATTCACCCCTCCACTTT.

The rearrangement joins TRBV25-1 to TRBJ1-6; unclear D gene. Trimming took off 9 bases at V and 7 bases at J, with 16 bases between the two ends. Per the germline V gene, CDR1 is MGHDK and CDR2 is SYGVNS. The CDR3 is 14 amino acids. CDR3 loop: CASSDSLVNSPLHF. For the CDR3, the DNA is TGTGCCAGTTCAGACTCCTTGGTGAATTCACCCCTCCACTTT.

The chain employs TRBV29-1 and TRBJ2-3, with TRBD2 matching over 8 bases. With V trimmed by 7 bases and J by 2 bases, 8 bases remained unmatched. The CDR3 is made up of 14 amino acids. Germline values: CDR1 SQVTM, CDR2 ANQGSEA. The CDR3 is CSAPTSGYTDTQYF. The CDR3 DNA follows: TGCAGCGCACCCACTAGCGGCTACACAGATACGCAGTATTTT.

The J gene is TRBJ1-2, the V gene TRBV27; 9 positions match TRBD1. The CDR3 sequence is 16 residues long. V lost 5 bases and J lost 4; bases outside the gene matches: 11. The V gene's germline CDR1 is MNHEY and CDR2 SMNVEV (reference sequence). CDR3 nucleotides: TGTGCCAGCAGTCCGTCCAGGACAGGGGCGACCTATGGCTACACCTTC. It encodes CASSPSRTGATYGYTF.

This clone was seen many times. The J gene is TRBJ2-7, the V gene TRBV6-5; D perhaps matches TRBD2 (5 bases). The CDR3 consists of 15 residues. Per germline, CDR1 MNHEY and CDR2 SVGAGI. Trimming took 6 bases from V and 2 from J, leaving 17 bases between them. The CDR3: CASRPGSSQAYEQYF. The CDR3 DNA reads TGTGCCAGCAGACCGGGGTCGAGTCAAGCCTACGAGCAGTACTTC.

V and J are TRBV30 and TRBJ2-7, with 11 positions matching TRBD2. This CDR3 comprises 18 residues. Per the germline V gene, CDR1 is GTSNPN and CDR2 is SVGIG (reference sequence). Unmatched junction bases numbered 14, after V lost 4 bases and J lost 0 bases. CDR3 DNA sequence: TGTGCCTGGACCCCTACCGGGACTAGCGGACGATACTCCTACGAGCAGTACTTC. The encoded protein is CAWTPTGTSGRYSYEQYF.

The chain couples TRBV10-3 to TRBJ2-7; perhaps TRBD2 as D (6 bases). Germline CDR1 ENHRY, CDR2 SYGVKD. This CDR3 has 16 residues. The ends were cut back, 6 bases at V and 0 bases at J, with 18 bases in the middle. The CDR3 DNA reads as TGTGCCATCAGAACAGACGGCGGGATTAGCTCCTACGAGCAGTACTTC. Amino acid sequence: CAIRTDGGISSYEQYF.

This clone was picked up one time. The CDR3 here is CASSPTRGEGTEAFF. The DNA of the CDR3 is TGTGCCAGCAGTCCTACCAGGGGAGAAGGCACTGAAGCTTTCTTT. The chain employs TRBV14 and TRBJ1-1; D perhaps matches TRBD1 (6 bases). The germline V gene has CDR1 SGHDN and CDR2 FVKESK. With 6 bases removed from V and 4 bases from J, the gap between germline ends came to 18 bases. The CDR3 is 15 amino acids.

The CDR3 bases are TGTGCCAGCAGGCTGACAGGAGAAGCTTTCTTT. It specifies CASRLTGEAFF. The V call is TRBV6-5, the J call TRBJ1-1, with D perhaps matching TRBD1 (6 bases). Trimming removed 6 bases at V and 8 bases at J, with 10 bases between. This CDR3 has 11 residues. Germline V gene lookup returns CDR1 MNHEY and CDR2 SVGAGI.

The chain couples TRBV11-2 to TRBJ2-7; 12 nucleotides align to TRBD2. This CDR3 contains 15 residues. From germline, CDR1 is SGHAT and CDR2 FQNNGV. Trimming took 1 base from V and 3 from J; bases not matched to a gene: 1. The CDR3 DNA reads as TGTGCCAGCAGCTTAGGACTAGCGGGAGACTACGAGCAGTACTTC. Its protein is CASSLGLAGDYEQYF.

The chain joins TRBV4-1 to TRBJ2-7, with 9 bases identical to TRBD2. Losses at the gene ends were 6 bases for V and 4 bases for J; bases not matched to a gene: 7. This CDR3 has 14 amino acids. Germline CDR1 MGHRA, CDR2 YSYEKL. CDR3 DNA sequence: TGCGCCAGCAGATCGCTAGCGGGGACGTACGAGCAGTACTTC. Protein product: CASRSLAGTYEQYF.

The chain is built from TRBV5-1 and TRBJ1-1; D is ambiguous. Deletions cut 0 bases from V and 4 bases from J, with 10 bases between. The CDR3 extends over 14 amino acids. Germline V CDR1 and CDR2: SGHRS, YFSETQ. The CDR3 sequence is CASSLERQATEAFF. As DNA, the CDR3 is TGCGCCAGCAGCTTGGAGCGGCAGGCCACTGAAGCTTTCTTT.

The chain uses TRBV19 and TRBJ2-1; tentative D call: TRBD2 (5 bases). Trimming removed 5 bases at V and 5 bases at J, with 16 bases between. Germline V CDR1 and CDR2: LNHDA, SQIVND (reference sequence). The CDR3 totals 15 residues. This CDR3 is CASSLTLTRNNEQFF. The CDR3 region has the DNA TGTGCCAGTAGTCTCACCCTAACTAGAAACAATGAGCAGTTCTTC. Variable domain in full (rest from reference TRBV19 and TRBJ2-1): DGGITQSPKYLFRKEGQNVTLSCEQNLNHDAMYWYRQDPGQGLRLIYYSQIVNDFQKGDIAEGYSVSREKKESFPLTVTSAQKNPTAFYLCASSLTLTRNNEQFFGPGTRLTVL.